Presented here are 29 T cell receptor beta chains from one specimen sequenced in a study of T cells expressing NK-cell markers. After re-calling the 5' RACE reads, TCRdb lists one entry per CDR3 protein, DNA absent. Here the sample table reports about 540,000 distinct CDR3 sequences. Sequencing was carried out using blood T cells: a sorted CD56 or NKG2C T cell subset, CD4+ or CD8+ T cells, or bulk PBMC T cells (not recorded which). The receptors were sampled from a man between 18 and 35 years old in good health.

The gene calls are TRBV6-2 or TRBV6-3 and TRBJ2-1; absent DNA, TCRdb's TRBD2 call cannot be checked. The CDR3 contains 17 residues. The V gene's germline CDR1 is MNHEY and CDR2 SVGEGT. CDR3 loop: CASSYSRSGSSNLRQFF.

Here the CDR3 reads CSATRLTTNTDTQYF. The rearrangement uses TRBV20-1 and TRBJ2-3; TCRdb proposes TRBD2, but this gene call is untestable without DNA. The CDR3 sequence is 15 residues long. Germline V gene lookup returns CDR1 DFQATT and CDR2 SNEGSKA (reference sequence).

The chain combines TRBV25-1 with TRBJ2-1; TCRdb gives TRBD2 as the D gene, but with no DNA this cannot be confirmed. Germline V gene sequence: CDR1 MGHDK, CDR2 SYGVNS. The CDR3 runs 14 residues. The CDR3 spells CASSRREGPNEQFF.

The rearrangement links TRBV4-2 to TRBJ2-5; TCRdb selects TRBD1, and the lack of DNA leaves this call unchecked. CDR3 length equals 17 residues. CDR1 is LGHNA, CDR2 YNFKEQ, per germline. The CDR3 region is CASSQVPPPGGQETQYF.

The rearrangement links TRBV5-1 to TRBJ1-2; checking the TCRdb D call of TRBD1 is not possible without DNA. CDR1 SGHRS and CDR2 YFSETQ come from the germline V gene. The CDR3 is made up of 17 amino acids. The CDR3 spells CASSLDAPGRPNYGYTF.

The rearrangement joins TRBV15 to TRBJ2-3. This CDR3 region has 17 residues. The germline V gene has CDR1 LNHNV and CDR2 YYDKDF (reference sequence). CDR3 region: CATSRELSGRPTDTQYF.

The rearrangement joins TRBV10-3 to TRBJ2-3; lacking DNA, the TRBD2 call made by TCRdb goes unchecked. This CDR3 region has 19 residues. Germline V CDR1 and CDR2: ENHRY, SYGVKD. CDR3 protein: CAIGFERGTSGGTTDTQYF.

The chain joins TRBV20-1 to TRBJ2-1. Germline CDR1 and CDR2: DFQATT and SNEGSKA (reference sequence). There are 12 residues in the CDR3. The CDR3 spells CSGAEADNEQFF.

The CDR3 region is CASSAQQGFGRGELFF. The chain uses TRBV27 and TRBJ2-2; no DNA is available, so the TRBD1 call from TCRdb remains unchecked. The CDR3 sequence is 16 residues long. Germline CDR1 reads MNHEY; CDR2 reads SMNVEV (reference sequence).

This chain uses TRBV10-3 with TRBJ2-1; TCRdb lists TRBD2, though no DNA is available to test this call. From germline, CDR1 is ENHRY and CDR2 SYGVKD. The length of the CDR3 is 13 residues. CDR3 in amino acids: CAISGLARNEQFF.

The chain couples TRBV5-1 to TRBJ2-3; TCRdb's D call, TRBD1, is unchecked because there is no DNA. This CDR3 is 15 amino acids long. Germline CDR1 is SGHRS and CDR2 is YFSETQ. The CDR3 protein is CASMHRGTEGDTQYF.

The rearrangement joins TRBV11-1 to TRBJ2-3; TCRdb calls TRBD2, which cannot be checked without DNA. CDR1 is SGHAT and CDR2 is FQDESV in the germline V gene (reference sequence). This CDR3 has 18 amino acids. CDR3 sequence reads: CASSAGLAGRASTDTQYF.

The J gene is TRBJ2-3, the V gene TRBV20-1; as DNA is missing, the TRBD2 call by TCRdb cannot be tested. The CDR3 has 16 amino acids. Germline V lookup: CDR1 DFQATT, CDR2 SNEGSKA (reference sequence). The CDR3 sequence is CSARALADIDPDTQYF.

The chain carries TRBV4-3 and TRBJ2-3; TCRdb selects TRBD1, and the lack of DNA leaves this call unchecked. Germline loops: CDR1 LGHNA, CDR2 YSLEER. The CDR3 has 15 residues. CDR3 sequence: CASSPNRVLTDTQYF.

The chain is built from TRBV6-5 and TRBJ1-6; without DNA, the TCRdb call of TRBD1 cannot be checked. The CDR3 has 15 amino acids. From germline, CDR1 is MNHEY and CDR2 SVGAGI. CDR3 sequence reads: CASSFPGAGATPLHF.

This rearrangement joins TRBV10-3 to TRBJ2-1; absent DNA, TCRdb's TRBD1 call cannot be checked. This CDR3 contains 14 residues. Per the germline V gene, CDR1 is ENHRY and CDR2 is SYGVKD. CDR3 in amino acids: CAISRDKGYNEQFF.

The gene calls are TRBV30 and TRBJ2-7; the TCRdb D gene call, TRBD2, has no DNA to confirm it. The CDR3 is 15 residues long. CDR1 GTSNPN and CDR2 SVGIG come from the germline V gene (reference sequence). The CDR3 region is CAWSGGRARSYEQYF.

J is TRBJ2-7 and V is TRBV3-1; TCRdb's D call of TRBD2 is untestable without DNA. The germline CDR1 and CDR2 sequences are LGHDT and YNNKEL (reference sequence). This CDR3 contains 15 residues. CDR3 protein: CASSNGLAARYEQYF.

The CDR3 here is CASSASQGRNTEAFF. The J gene is TRBJ1-1, the V gene TRBV5-1; checking the TCRdb D call of TRBD1 is not possible without DNA. The germline gives CDR1 SGHRS, CDR2 YFSETQ. CDR3 length: 15 amino acids.

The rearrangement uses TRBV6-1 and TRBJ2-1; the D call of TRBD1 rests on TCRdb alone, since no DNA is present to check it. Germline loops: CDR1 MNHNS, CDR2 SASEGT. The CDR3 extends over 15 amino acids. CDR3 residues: CASSKDRVSYNEQFF.

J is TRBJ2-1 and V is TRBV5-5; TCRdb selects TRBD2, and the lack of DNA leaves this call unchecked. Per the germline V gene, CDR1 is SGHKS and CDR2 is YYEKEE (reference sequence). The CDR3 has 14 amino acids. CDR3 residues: CASSETSRYNEQFF.

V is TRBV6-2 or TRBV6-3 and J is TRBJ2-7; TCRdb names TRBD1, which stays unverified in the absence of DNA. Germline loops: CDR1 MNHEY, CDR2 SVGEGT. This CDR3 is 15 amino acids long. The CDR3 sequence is CASSRTGGDSYEQYF.

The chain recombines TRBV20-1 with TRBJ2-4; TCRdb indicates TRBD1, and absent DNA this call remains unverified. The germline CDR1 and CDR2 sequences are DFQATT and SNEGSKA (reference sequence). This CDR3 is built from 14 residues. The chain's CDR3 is CSARYGRGKNIQYF.

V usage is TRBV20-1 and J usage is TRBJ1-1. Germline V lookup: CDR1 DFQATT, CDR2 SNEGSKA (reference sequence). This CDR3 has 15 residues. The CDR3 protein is CSALGLALLNTEAFF.

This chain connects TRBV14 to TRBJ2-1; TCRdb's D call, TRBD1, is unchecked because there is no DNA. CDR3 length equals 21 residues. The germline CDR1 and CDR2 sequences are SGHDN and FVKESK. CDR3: CASSQITDNNYIPVAYNEQFF.

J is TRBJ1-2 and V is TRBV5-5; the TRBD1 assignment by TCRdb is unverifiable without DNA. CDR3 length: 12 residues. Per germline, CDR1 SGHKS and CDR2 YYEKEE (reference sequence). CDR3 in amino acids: CASSFPGYGYTF.

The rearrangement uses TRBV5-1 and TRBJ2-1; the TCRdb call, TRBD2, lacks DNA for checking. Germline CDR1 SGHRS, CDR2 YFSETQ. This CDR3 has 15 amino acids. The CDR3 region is CASSLASGEWNEQFF.

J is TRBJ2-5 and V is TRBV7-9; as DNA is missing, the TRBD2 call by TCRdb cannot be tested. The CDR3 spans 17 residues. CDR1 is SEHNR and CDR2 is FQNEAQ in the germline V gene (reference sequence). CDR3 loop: CASSLGFAGVVYETQYF.

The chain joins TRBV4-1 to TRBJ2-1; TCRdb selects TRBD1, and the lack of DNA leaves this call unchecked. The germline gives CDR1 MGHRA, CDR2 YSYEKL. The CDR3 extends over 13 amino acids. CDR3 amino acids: CASSQNPTGRKFF.